These T cell receptor beta chains were read from a single sample in a study of blood T cell repertoires in COVID-19. Method: immunoSEQ multiplex PCR; TCRdb's copy keeps in-frame clones and lacks some. The sample includes about 130,000 clones, roughly three quarters seen only once; the top ten take 30% to 45%. The material sequenced was peripheral blood. These receptors were collected from a man aged 35 to 55 with active or convalescent COVID-19. The CDR3 runs from the conserved cysteine through the conserved F or W.

CDR3 protein: CASSFRGRVRYGYTF
V gene: TRBV27

CDR3 protein: CASSRSGTGNSPLHF
V gene: TRBV6-5

CDR3 protein: CASSRAGELFF
V gene: TRBV3-1/TRBV3-2

CDR3 protein: CASSPFLAGGTDTQYF
V gene: TRBV4-2

CDR3 protein: CASRLLGGEGYGYTF
V gene: TRBV19

CDR3 protein: CASSLGLAGYNEQFF
V gene: TRBV11-2

CDR3 protein: CASSDARGLGSFGETQYF
V gene: TRBV28

CDR3 protein: CASSWNYPQGMNTEAFF
V gene: TRBV5-4

CDR3 protein: CASMTGEGNYGYTF
V gene: TRBV19

CDR3 protein: CASSVDSSGATDTQYF
V gene: TRBV9

CDR3 protein: CASSLDGSYNSPLHF
V gene: TRBV7-9

CDR3 protein: CASSLDGTTYGYTF
V gene: TRBV11-1

CDR3 protein: CASSQVRTGARRSYEQYF
V gene: TRBV3-1/TRBV3-2

CDR3 protein: CASISGLAGGRDTQYF
V gene: TRBV28

CDR3 protein: CASSLSGYEQYF
V gene: TRBV11-2

CDR3 protein: CALGDRGSGELFF
V gene: TRBV7-8

CDR3 protein: CASSLTGTRGRAGNEQFF
V gene: TRBV7-3

CDR3 protein: CASRKSGTEAFF
V gene: TRBV6-5

CDR3 protein: CASSVAGGTNEKLFF
V gene: TRBV9

CDR3 protein: CASSRSGIADTQYF
V gene: TRBV7-9

CDR3 protein: CASSVKYEQYF
V gene: TRBV6-2/TRBV6-3

CDR3 protein: CASRGDANFNQPQHF
V gene: TRBV6-5

CDR3 protein: CASSPDGQGAQETQYF
V gene: TRBV19

CDR3 protein: CASSPADRGRGSGYEQYF
V gene: TRBV18

CDR3 protein: CAISEPQRGTYEQYF
V gene: TRBV10-3

CDR3 protein: CASSEEIRTEAFF
V gene: TRBV10-1

CDR3 protein: CASSSLTPGMGAKNIQYF
V gene: TRBV28

CDR3 protein: CASSVAAEAYEQYF
V gene: TRBV9

CDR3 protein: CASSGAGTGVTEAFF
V gene: TRBV11-2

CDR3 protein: CASTHGQGVDYGYTF
V gene: TRBV7-9

CDR3 protein: CASSAGQTFLDEQFF
V gene: TRBV6-2/TRBV6-3

CDR3 protein: CASSVRDRGSNQPQHF
V gene: TRBV19

CDR3 protein: CSIPSRGGVSGEQYF
V gene: TRBV29-1

CDR3 protein: CASSLVGDSSSTGELFF
V gene: TRBV7-9

CDR3 protein: CASSQVGQGYGYTF
V gene: TRBV3-1/TRBV3-2

CDR3 protein: CASSQVQLGSATNEKLFF
V gene: TRBV3-1/TRBV3-2

CDR3 protein: CASSLLTSGDNEQFF
V gene: TRBV7-9

CDR3 protein: CASSSTGWVQPQHF
V gene: TRBV7-2

CDR3 protein: CAISPTGALDQPQHF
V gene: TRBV10-3

CDR3 protein: CAWRQTGISSGNTIYF
V gene: TRBV30

CDR3 protein: CASSSSGGNTIYF
V gene: TRBV27

CDR3 protein: CASSSRRGARNRVQETQYF
V gene: TRBV11-2

CDR3 protein: CAWSAVTGTQPQHF
V gene: TRBV30

CDR3 protein: CASTDRGQGSGEQYF
V gene: TRBV11-2

CDR3 protein: CASSTGYSSGNTIYF
V gene: TRBV6-5

CDR3 protein: CASSLGSGNTEAFF
V gene: TRBV27

CDR3 protein: CAWSLALTYGYTF
V gene: TRBV30

CDR3 protein: CASSWELGWGANVLTF
V gene: TRBV19

CDR3 protein: CASSYASLAGNTIYF
V gene: TRBV2

CDR3 protein: CASSYLRAGANYGYTF
V gene: TRBV6-6

CDR3 protein: CASEPSSYNEQFF
V gene: TRBV28

CDR3 protein: CASSVEGTGGRRVYF
V gene: TRBV9

CDR3 protein: CASSLTPSLAGAGDEQFF
V gene: TRBV7-3

CDR3 protein: CASTTGLVKADTQYF
V gene: TRBV6-5

CDR3 protein: CASSLAQMRGTEAFF
V gene: TRBV7-8

CDR3 protein: CASSRTGTAYEQYF
V gene: TRBV6-5

CDR3 protein: CASSLKPGQGGNEQFF
V gene: TRBV19

CDR3 protein: CASSIVSTGGGEKLFF
V gene: TRBV19

CDR3 protein: CASNAGPNGETQYF
V gene: TRBV6-5

CDR3 protein: CASSGAGLGLAEAFF
V gene: TRBV6-5